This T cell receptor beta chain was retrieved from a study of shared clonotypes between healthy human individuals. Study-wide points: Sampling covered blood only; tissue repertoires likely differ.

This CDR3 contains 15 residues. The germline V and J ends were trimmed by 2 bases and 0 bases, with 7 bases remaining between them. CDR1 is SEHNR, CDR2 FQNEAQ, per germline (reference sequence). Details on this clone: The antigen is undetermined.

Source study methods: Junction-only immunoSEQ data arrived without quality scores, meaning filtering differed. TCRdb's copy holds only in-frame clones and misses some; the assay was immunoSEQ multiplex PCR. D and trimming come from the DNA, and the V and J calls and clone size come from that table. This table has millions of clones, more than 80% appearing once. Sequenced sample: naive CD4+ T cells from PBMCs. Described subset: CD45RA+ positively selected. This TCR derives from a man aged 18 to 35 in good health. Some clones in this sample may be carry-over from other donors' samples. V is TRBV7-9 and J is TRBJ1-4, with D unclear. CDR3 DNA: TGTGCCAGCAGCTTATCGGTGGCAACTAATGAAAAACTGTTTTTT. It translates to CASSLSVATNEKLFF. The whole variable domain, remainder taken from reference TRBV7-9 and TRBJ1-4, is DTGVSQNPRHKITKRGQNVTFRCDPISEHNRLYWYRQTLGQGPEFLTYFQNEAQLEKSRLLSDRFSAERPKGSFSTLEIQRTEQGDSAMYLCASSLSVATNEKLFFGSGTQLSVL.